Shown below are 2 T cell receptor beta chains from a single sample sequenced in a study of blood T cell repertoires in COVID-19. Some clones are missing from TCRdb's copy, which holds only in-frame ones; the method was immunoSEQ multiplex PCR. The sample contains 50,000 to 65,000 clones, about 90% of which appear only once. Material for sequencing was peripheral blood. All receptors derive from a woman aged 60 to 75 with active or convalescent COVID-19.

The chain combines TRBV7-8 with TRBJ1-5; 7 bases are shared with TRBD1. Trimming took 2 bases from V and 7 from J; bases not matched to a gene: 17. The CDR3 consists of 18 residues. From germline, CDR1 is SGHVS and CDR2 FQNEAQ. The CDR3 nucleotides read TGTGCCAGCAGCTTATTGAGAGGGGGCGGAAAAATTAACCAGCCCCAGCATTTT. It translates to CASSLLRGGGKINQPQHF.

V and J are TRBV7-9 and TRBJ1-2, with a possible D match to TRBD1 (5 bases). V gave up 2 bases and J gave up 4 bases, with 11 bases separating them. The CDR3 spans 14 residues. Germline CDR1 SEHNR, CDR2 FQNEAQ (reference sequence). CDR3 sequence reads: CASSLLGGLYGYTF. CDR3 DNA sequence: TGTGCCAGCAGCTTACTGGGGGGTCTCTATGGCTACACCTTC.